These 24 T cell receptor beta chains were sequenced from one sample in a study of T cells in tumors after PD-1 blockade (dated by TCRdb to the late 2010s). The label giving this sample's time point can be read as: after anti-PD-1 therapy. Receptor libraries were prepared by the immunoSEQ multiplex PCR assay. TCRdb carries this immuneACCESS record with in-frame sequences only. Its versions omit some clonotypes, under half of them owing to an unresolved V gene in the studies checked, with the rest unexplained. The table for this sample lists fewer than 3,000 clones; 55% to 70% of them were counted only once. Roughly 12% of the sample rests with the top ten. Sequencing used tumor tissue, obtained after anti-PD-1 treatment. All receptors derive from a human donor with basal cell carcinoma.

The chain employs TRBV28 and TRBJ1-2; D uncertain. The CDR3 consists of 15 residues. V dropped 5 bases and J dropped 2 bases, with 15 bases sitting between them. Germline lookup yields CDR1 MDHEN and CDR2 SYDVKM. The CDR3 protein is CASSTPTGRNYGYTF. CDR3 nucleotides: TGTGCCAGCAGTACCCCGACCGGGAGGAACTATGGCTACACCTTC.

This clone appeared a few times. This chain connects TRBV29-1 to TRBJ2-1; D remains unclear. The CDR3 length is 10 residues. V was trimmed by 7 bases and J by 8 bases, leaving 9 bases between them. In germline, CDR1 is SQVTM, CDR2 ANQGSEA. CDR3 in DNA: TGCAGCGCCCAAGTGGATGAGCAGTTCTTC. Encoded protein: CSAQVDEQFF.

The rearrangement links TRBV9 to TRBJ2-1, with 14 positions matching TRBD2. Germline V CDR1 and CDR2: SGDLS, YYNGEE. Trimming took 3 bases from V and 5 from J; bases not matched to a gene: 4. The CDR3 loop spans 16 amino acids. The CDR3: CASSEGLAGDNNEQFF. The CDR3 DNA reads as TGTGCCAGCAGCGAGGGACTAGCGGGAGATAACAATGAGCAGTTCTTC.

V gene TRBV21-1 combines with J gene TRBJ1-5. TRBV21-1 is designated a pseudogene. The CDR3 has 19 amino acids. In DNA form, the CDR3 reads TGTGCCAGCAGCAAAAGTGGAGGGGAGGGAGAGATTAGCAATCAGCCCCAGCATTTT. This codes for CASSKSGGEGEISNQPQHF.

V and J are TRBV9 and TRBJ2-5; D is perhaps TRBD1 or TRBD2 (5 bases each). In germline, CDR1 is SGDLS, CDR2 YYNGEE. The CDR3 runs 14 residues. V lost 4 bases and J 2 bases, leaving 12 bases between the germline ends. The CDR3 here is CASSPPGGQETQYF. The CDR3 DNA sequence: TGTGCCAGCAGCCCCCCTGGGGGTCAAGAGACCCAGTACTTC.

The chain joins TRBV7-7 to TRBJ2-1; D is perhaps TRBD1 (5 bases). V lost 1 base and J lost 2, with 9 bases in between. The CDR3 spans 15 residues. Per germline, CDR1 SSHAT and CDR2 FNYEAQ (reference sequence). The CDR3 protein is CASSLGPGTYNEQFF. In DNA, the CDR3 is TGTGCCAGCAGCTTAGGCCCAGGGACCTACAATGAGCAGTTCTTC.

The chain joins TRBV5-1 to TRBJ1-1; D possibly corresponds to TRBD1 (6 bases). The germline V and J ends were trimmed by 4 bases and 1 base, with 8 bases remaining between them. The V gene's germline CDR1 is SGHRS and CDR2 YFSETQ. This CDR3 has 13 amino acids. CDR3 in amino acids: CASSADRNTEAFF. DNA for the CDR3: TGCGCCAGCAGCGCGGACAGGAACACTGAAGCTTTCTTT.

CDR3 DNA: TGTGCCATCGGAGTAGCGGGAGGCAATGAGCAGTTCTTC. Translating gives CAIGVAGGNEQFF. The V call is TRBV10-3, the J call TRBJ2-1, with TRBD2 matching 10 bases. V lost 8 bases and J lost 6; bases outside the gene matches: 4. Looked up from germline, CDR1 is ENHRY and CDR2 is SYGVKD. CDR3 size: 13 residues.

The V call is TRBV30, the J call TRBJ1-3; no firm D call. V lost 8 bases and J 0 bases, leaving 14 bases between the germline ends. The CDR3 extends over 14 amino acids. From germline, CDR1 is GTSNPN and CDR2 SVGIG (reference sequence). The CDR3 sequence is CAQERKSSGNTIYF. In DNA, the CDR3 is TGTGCCCAAGAAAGAAAGAGCTCTGGAAACACCATATATTTT.

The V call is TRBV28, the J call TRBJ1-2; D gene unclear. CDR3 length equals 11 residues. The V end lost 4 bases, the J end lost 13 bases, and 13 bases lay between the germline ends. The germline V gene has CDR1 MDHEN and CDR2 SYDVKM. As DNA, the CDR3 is TGTGCCAGCAGTTCCAAACTTGCCGTCACCTTC. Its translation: CASSSKLAVTF.

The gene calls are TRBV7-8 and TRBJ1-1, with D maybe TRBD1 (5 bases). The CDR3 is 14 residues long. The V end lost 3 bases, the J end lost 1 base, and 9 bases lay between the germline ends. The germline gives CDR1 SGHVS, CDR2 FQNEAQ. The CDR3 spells CASSFSDRNTEAFF. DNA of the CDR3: TGTGCCAGCAGCTTTTCTGACAGGAACACTGAAGCTTTCTTT.

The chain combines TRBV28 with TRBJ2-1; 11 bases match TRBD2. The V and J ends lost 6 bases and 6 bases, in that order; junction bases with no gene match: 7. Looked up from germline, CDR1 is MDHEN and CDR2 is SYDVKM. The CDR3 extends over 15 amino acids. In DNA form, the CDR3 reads TGTGCCAGCAGCTCGACTAGCGGGGTACTCAATGAGCAGTTCTTC. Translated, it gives CASSSTSGVLNEQFF.

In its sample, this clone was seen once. The chain's CDR3 is CASSPGGTGGHEQYF. The DNA of the CDR3 is TGTGCCAGCAGCCCAGGGGGGACAGGGGGCCACGAGCAGTACTTC. J is TRBJ2-7 and V is TRBV7-2; 12 nucleotides align to TRBD1. CDR1 SGHTA and CDR2 FQGNSA come from the germline V gene. The CDR3 totals 15 residues. Trimming cost V 5 bases and J 5 bases; bases outside gene matches: 7.

The CDR3 spells CASSGTGRSLDGYTF. Written as DNA, the CDR3 is TGTGCCAGCAGTGGGACAGGGCGAAGCTTGGATGGCTACACCTTC. This chain links TRBV28 with TRBJ1-2; 9 positions agree with TRBD1. Germline V CDR1 and CDR2: MDHEN, SYDVKM. The V and J ends lost 5 bases and 6 bases, in that order; junction bases with no gene match: 10. The CDR3 extends over 15 amino acids.

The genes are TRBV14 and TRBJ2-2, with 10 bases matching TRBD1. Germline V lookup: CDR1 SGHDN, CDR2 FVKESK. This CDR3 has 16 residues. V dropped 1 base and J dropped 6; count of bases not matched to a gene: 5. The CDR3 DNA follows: TGTGCCAGCAGCCAAGGGGGGACAGGGGCCCCCGGGGAGCTGTTTTTT. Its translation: CASSQGGTGAPGELFF. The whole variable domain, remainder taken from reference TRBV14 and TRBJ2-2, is EAGVTQFPSHSVIEKGQTVTLRCDPISGHDNLYWYRRVMGKEIKFLLHFVKESKQDESGMPNNRFLAERTGGTYSTLKVQPAELEDSGVYFCASSQGGTGAPGELFFGEGSRLTVL.

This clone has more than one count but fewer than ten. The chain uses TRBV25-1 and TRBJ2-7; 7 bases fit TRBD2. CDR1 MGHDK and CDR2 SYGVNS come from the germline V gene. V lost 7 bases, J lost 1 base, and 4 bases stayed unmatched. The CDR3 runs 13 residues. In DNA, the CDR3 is TGTGCCAGCACGGAGGGAGGGTCCTACGAGCAGTACTTC. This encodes CASTEGGSYEQYF.

CDR3 loop: CASSRGGLAEQYF. The DNA for the CDR3 is TGTGCCAGCAGTAGGGGGGGATTAGCTGAGCAGTACTTC. The chain carries TRBV28 and TRBJ2-7; D is perhaps TRBD2 (7 bases). Germline loops: CDR1 MDHEN, CDR2 SYDVKM. Trimming cost V 5 bases and J 7 bases, with 15 bases left between them. The length of the CDR3 is 13 residues.

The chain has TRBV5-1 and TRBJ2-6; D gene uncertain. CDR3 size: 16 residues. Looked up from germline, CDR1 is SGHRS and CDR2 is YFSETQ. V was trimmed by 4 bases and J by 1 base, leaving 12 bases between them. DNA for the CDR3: TGCGCCAGCAGCCAGGCCCCCGGGTCTGGGGCCAACGTCCTGACTTTC. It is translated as CASSQAPGSGANVLTF.

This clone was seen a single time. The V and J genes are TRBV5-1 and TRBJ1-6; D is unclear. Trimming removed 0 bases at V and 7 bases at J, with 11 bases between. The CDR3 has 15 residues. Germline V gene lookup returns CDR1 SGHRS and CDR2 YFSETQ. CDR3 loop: CASSLDVGTNSPLHF. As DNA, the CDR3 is TGCGCCAGCAGCTTGGATGTGGGAACCAATTCACCCCTCCACTTT.

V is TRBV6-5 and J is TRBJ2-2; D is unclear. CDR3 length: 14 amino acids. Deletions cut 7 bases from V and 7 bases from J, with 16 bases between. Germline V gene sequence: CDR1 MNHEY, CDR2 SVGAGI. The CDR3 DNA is TGTGCCAGCATTAAAGACCCCGCCGGCGGGGAGCTGTTTTTT. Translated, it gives CASIKDPAGGELFF.

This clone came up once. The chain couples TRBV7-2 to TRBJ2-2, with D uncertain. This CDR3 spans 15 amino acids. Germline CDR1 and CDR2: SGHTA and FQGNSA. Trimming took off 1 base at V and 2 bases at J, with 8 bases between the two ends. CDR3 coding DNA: TGTGCCAGCAGCTTAGGATTCGGTAACACCGGGGAGCTGTTTTTT. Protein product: CASSLGFGNTGELFF.

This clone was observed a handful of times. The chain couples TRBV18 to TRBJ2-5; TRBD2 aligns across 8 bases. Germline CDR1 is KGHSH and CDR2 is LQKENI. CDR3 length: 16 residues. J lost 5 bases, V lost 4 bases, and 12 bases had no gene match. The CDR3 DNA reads TGTGCCAGCTCACGGAGACCGGGACTAGGAACGGAGACCCAGTACTTC. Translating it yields CASSRRPGLGTETQYF.

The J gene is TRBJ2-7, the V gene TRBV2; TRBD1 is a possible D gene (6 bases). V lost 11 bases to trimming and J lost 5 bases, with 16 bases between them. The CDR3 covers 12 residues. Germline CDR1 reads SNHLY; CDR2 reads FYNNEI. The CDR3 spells CAGKDRQHEQYF. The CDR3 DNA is TGTGCCGGTAAAGACAGGCAACACGAGCAGTACTTC.

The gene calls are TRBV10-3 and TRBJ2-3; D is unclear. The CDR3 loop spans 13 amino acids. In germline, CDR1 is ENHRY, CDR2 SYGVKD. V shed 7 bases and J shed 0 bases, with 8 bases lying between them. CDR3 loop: CAINPTSTDTQYF. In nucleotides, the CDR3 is TGTGCCATCAACCCTACTAGCACAGATACGCAGTATTTT.